The 8 T cell receptor beta chains below all came from one sample that was sequenced in a study of beta chain features in type 1 diabetes. Expressed TCRB transcripts were sequenced after all isolated RNA was converted to cDNA. Produced via immunoSEQ multiplex PCR; TCRdb's table is partial and in-frame only. The sample lists some 150,000 clones, under 11% occurring once. Sequenced input: naive CD4+ T cells from blood. These receptors all come from a man between 18 and 29 years old in good health.

This chain links TRBV9 with TRBJ2-3, with 8 bases lining up with TRBD2. The V and J ends lost 2 bases and 0 bases, in that order; junction bases with no gene match: 5. CDR1 is SGDLS, CDR2 YYNGEE, per germline. The CDR3 covers 16 residues. The CDR3 protein is CASSVVAGSSTDTQYF. Here the CDR3 DNA reads TGTGCCAGCAGCGTTGTAGCGGGGTCTAGCACAGATACGCAGTATTTT.

This clone came up a few times. This rearrangement joins TRBV10-3 to TRBJ1-1; D is unresolved. CDR3 length: 15 amino acids. The germline V gene has CDR1 ENHRY and CDR2 SYGVKD. Trimming left V 3 bases short and J 1 base short, with 12 bases between. CDR3 DNA sequence: TGTGCCATCAGTGACCCTGGACGGGAGAACACTGAAGCTTTCTTT. Its translation: CAISDPGRENTEAFF.

This clone showed up just a few times. The chain recombines TRBV2 with TRBJ1-2, with a tentative D call TRBD1 (5 bases). CDR3 length equals 12 residues. Trimming left V 5 bases short and J 5 bases short, with 9 bases between. The germline V gene encodes CDR1 SNHLY and CDR2 FYNNEI. The CDR3 spells CASSRQSYGYTF. In DNA, the CDR3 is TGTGCCAGCAGTCGACAGTCTTATGGCTACACCTTC. The complete variable domain, with remaining parts taken from reference TRBV2 and TRBJ1-2, reads EPEVTQTPSHQVTQMGQEVILRCVPISNHLYFYWYRQILGQKVEFLVSFYNNEISEKSEIFDDQFSVERPDGSNFTLKIRSTKLEDSAMYFCASSRQSYGYTFGSGTRLTVV.

This clone turned up a few times. V usage is TRBV4-3 and J usage is TRBJ1-3, with D unresolved. Trimming removed 0 bases from V and 0 bases from J, with 12 bases in between. CDR3 length equals 17 residues. The V gene's germline CDR1 is LGHNA and CDR2 YSLEER. This CDR3 is CASSQDGPGVSGNTIYF. The CDR3 DNA is TGCGCCAGCAGCCAAGATGGGCCAGGCGTCTCTGGAAACACCATATATTTT.

The sample holds a few counts of this clone. The J gene is TRBJ1-2, the V gene TRBV5-1; D not certain. The germline gives CDR1 SGHRS, CDR2 YFSETQ. With 0 bases removed from V and 2 bases from J, the gap between germline ends came to 8 bases. The CDR3 is 14 residues long. Here the CDR3 DNA reads TGCGCCAGCAGCTTGGAACCGGGAAACTATGGCTACACCTTC. Its translation: CASSLEPGNYGYTF.

This clone was observed a handful of times. The J gene is TRBJ2-2, the V gene TRBV5-8; possible D gene TRBD2, 7 bases. Germline CDR1 SGHTS, CDR2 YDEGEE. The CDR3 contains 17 residues. Trimming removed 3 bases from V and 4 bases from J, with 19 bases in between. This CDR3 reads CASSYDPGGPSTGELFF. For the CDR3, the DNA is TGTGCCAGCAGCTATGATCCGGGGGGCCCTTCCACCGGGGAGCTGTTTTTT. Combining the CDR3 with reference TRBV5-8 and TRBJ2-2 gives the whole variable domain EAGVTQSPTHLIKTRGQQATLRCSPISGHTSVYWYQQALGLGLQFLLWYDEGEERNRGNFPPRFSGRQFPNYSSELNVNALELEDSALYLCASSYDPGGPSTGELFFGEGSRLTVL.

The sample holds a few counts of this clone. The CDR3 sequence: CASSQLGTGLSKLFF. CDR3 nucleotide sequence: TGTGCCAGCAGCCAATTGGGGACAGGGCTGTCAAAACTGTTTTTT. This chain links TRBV4-2 with TRBJ1-4, with 9 bases fitting TRBD1. The germline V gene has CDR1 LGHNA and CDR2 YNFKEQ. The CDR3 loop spans 15 amino acids. The V gene end was trimmed by 2 bases and the J gene end by 10 bases; junction bases not matched to a gene: 8.

The genes are TRBV19 and TRBJ2-1, with D hard to call. Per the germline V gene, CDR1 is LNHDA and CDR2 is SQIVND (reference sequence). V was pared by 7 bases and J by 2 bases, with 15 bases between. The CDR3 spans 15 residues. The CDR3 protein is CASTPRAGTYNEQFF. CDR3 coding DNA: TGTGCCAGTACCCCTCGAGCAGGCACCTACAATGAGCAGTTCTTC.